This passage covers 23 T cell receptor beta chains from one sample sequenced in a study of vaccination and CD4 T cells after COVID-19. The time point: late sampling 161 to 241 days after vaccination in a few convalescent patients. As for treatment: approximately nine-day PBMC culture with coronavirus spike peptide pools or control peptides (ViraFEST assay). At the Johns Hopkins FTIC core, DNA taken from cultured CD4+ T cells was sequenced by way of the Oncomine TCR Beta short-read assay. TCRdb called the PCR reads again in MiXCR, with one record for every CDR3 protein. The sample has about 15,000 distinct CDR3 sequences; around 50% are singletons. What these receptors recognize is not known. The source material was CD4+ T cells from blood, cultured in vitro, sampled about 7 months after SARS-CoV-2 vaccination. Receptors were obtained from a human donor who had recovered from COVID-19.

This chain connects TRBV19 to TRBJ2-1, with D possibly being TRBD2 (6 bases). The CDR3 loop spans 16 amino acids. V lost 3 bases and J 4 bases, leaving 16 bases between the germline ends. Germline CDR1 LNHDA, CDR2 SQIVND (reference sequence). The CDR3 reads CASSINLSGRYNEQFF. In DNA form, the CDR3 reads TGTGCCAGTAGTATCAATCTTAGCGGCCGATACAATGAGCAGTTCTTC.

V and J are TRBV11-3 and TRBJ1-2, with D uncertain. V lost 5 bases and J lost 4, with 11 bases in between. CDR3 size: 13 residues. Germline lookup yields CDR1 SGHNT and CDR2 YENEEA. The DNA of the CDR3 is TGTGCCAGCAGCCCTGAAAGTGGCTATGGCTACACCTTC. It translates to CASSPESGYGYTF.

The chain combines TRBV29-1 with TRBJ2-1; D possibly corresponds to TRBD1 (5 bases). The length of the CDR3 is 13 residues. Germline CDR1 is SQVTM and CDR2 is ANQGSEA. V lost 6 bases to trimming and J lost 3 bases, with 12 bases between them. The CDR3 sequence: CSVLADSYNEQFF. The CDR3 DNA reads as TGCAGCGTCCTGGCCGACAGCTACAATGAGCAGTTCTTC.

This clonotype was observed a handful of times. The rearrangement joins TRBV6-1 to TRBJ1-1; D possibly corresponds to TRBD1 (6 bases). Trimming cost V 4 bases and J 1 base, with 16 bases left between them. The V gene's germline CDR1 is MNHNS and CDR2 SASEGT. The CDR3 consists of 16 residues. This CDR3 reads CASSGYREKENTEAFF. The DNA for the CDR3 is TGTGCCAGCAGTGGATACAGGGAAAAGGAGAACACTGAAGCTTTCTTT.

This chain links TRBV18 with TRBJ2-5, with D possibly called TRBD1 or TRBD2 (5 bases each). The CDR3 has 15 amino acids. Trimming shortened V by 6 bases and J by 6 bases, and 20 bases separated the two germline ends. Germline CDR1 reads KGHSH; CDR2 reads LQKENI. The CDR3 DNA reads TGTGCCAGCTCTCCCCCAGGGACCACCGGGCAGACCCAGTACTTC. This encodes CASSPPGTTGQTQYF.

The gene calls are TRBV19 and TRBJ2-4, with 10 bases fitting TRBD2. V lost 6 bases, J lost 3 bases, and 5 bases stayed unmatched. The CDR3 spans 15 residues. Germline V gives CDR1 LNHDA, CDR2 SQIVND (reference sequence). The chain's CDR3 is CASSLAGADKNIQYF. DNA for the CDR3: TGTGCCAGTAGCCTAGCGGGAGCGGACAAAAACATTCAGTACTTC.

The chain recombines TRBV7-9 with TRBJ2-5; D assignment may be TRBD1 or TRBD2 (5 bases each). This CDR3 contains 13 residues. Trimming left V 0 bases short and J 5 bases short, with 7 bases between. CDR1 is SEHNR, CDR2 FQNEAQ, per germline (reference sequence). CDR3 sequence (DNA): TGTGCCAGCAGCTTAGCAGGGACCGAGACCCAGTACTTC. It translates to CASSLAGTETQYF.

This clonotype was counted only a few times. The CDR3 region has the DNA TGCAGTGCTCCGAAGGTAGCGGGAGGCTCCTACAATGAGCAGTTCTTC. Amino acids: CSAPKVAGGSYNEQFF. V and J are TRBV20-1 and TRBJ2-1; 10 nucleotides match TRBD2. Germline V gene data show CDR1 as DFQATT and CDR2 as SNEGSKA (reference sequence). The CDR3 is made up of 16 amino acids. With 5 bases clipped from V and 0 bases from J, the junction kept 7 bases outside the gene matches.

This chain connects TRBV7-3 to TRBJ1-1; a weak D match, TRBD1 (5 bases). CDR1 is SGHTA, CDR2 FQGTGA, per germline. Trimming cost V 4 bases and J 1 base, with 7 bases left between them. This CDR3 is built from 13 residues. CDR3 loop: CASSSGRNTEAFF. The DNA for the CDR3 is TGTGCCAGCAGCTCGGGACGGAACACTGAAGCTTTCTTT.

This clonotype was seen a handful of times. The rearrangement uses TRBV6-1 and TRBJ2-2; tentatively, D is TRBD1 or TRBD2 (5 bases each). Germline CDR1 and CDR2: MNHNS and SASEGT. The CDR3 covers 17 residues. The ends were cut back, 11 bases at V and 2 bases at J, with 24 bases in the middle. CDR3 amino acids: CAAARRYTGTNTGELFF. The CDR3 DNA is TGTGCCGCCGCCCGCCGCTATACCGGGACCAACACCGGGGAGCTGTTTTTT.

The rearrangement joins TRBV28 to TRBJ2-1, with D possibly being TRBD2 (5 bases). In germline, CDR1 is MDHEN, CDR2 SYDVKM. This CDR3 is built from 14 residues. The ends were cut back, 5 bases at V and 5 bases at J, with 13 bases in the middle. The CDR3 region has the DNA TGTGCCAGCAGTATCGGAGGTTTGGACAATGAGCAGTTCTTC. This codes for CASSIGGLDNEQFF.

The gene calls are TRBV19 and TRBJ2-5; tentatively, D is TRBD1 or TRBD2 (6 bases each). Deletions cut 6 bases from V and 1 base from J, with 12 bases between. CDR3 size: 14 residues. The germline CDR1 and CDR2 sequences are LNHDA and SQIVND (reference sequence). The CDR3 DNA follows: TGTGCCAGTAGCCGAGGGGGACTCCAAGAGACCCAGTACTTC. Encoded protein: CASSRGGLQETQYF.

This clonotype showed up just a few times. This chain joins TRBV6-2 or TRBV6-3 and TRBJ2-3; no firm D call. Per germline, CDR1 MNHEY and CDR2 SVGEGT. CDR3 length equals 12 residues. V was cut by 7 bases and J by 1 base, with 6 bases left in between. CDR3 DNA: TGTGCCAGCACCCACCGCACAGATACGCAGTATTTT. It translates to CASTHRTDTQYF.

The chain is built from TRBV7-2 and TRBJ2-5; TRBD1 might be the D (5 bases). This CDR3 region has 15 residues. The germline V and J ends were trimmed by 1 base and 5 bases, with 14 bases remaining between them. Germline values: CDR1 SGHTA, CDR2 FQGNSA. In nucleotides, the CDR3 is TGTGCCAGCAGCTTAGTCTCTAGGGGATTCGAGACCCAGTACTTC. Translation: CASSLVSRGFETQYF.

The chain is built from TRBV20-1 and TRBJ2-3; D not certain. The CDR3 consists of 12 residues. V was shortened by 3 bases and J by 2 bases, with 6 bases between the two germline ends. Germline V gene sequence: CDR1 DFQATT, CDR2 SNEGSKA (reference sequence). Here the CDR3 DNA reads TGCAGTGCTAGCGGCAACACAGATACGCAGTATTTT. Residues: CSASGNTDTQYF.

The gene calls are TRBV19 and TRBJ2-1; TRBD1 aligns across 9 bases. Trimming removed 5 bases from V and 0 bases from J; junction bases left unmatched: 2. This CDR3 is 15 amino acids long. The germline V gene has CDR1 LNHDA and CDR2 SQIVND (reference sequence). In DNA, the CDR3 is TGTGCCAGTAGTGCGGACAGGGGCTCCTACAATGAGCAGTTCTTC. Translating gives CASSADRGSYNEQFF. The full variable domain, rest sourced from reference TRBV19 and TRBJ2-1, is DGGITQSPKYLFRKEGQNVTLSCEQNLNHDAMYWYRQDPGQGLRLIYYSQIVNDFQKGDIAEGYSVSREKKESFPLTVTSAQKNPTAFYLCASSADRGSYNEQFFGPGTRLTVL.

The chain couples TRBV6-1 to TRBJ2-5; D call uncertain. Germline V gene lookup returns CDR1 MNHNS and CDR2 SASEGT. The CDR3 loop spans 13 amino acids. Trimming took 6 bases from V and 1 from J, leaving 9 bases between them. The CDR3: CASSQDFQETQYF. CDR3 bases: TGTGCCAGCAGCCAGGATTTCCAAGAGACCCAGTACTTC.

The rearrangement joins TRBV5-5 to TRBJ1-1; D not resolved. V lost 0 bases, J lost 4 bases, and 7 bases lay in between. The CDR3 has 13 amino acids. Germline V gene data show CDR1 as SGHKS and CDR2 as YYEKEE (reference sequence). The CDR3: CASSLEMGTEAFF. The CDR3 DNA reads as TGTGCCAGCAGCTTGGAAATGGGCACTGAAGCTTTCTTT.

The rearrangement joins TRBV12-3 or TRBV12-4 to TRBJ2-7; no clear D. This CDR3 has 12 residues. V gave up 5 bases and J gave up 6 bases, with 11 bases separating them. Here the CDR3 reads CASSLVAREQYF. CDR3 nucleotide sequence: TGTGCCAGCAGTCTCGTAGCCCGCGAGCAGTACTTC.

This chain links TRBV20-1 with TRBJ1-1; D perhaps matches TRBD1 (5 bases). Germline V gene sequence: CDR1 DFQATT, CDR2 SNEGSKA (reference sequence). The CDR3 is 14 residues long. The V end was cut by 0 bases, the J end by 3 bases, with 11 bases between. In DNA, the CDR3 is TGCAGTGCTAGAGACCAGGGTGAGGACACTGAAGCTTTCTTT. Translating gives CSARDQGEDTEAFF.

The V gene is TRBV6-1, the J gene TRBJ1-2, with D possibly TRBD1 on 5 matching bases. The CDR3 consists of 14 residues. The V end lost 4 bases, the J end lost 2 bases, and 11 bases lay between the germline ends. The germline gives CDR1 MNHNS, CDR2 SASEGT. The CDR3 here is CASSAFRDNYGYTF. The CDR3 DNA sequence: TGTGCCAGCAGTGCCTTCAGGGACAACTATGGCTACACCTTC.

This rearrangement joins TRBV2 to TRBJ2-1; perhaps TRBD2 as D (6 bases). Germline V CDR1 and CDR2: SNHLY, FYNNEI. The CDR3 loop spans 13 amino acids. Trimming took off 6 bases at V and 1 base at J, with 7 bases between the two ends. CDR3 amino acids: CASRLASYNEQFF. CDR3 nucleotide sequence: TGTGCCAGCAGACTAGCTTCCTACAATGAGCAGTTCTTC. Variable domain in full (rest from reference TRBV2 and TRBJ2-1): EPEVTQTPSHQVTQMGQEVILRCVPISNHLYFYWYRQILGQKVEFLVSFYNNEISEKSEIFDDQFSVERPDGSNFTLKIRSTKLEDSAMYFCASRLASYNEQFFGPGTRLTVL.

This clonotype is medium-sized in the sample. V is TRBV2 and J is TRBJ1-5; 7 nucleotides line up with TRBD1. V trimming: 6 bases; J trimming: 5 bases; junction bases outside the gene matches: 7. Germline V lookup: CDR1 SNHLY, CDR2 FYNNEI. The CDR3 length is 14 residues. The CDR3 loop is CASSAGQNYQPQHF. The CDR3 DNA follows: TGTGCCAGCAGCGCGGGACAGAATTATCAGCCCCAGCATTTT.